This T cell receptor beta chain was recorded in a study of T cell repertoires in cytomegalovirus infection. TCRdb independently ran MiXCR on the reads; one entry per CDR3 protein. The sample has about 740,000 distinct CDR3 sequences, 35% to 45% seen once. This clonotype has a count of ten or more. The V gene's germline CDR1 is SGHTA and CDR2 FQGNSA. The ends lost 5 bases at V and 12 bases at J; junction bases unmatched: 19. The CDR3 extends over 17 amino acids. Sequenced input: PBMCs. This sequence was found in a human donor in good health (CMV status not recorded). Some clones in this sample may be carry-over from other donors' samples. V and J are TRBV7-2 and TRBJ2-1; 10 bases line up with TRBD1. The CDR3 sequence is CASSKVGGTGARLSQFF. The CDR3 nucleotides are TGTGCCAGCAGCAAGGTGGGAGGGACAGGGGCCCGGTTGTCGCAGTTCTTC.